These 12 T cell receptor beta chains share one sample of origin, sequenced in a study of blood T cell repertoires in COVID-19. Sequenced by immunoSEQ multiplex PCR; TCRdb stores in-frame clones only, minus some. The sample includes 200,000 or so clones, around 83% seen only once; the top ten take under 2.5%. The sample was peripheral blood. These receptors all stem from a middle-aged man who had recovered from COVID-19.

V gene TRBV19 combines with J gene TRBJ1-1; perhaps TRBD1 as D (5 bases). This CDR3 comprises 14 residues. Trimming left V 5 bases short and J 3 bases short, with 13 bases between. The germline V gene has CDR1 LNHDA and CDR2 SQIVND (reference sequence). Written as DNA, the CDR3 is TGTGCCAGTAGTCTTGCAGGGTGGGACACTGAAGCTTTCTTT. Protein: CASSLAGWDTEAFF.

The chain recombines TRBV5-1 with TRBJ2-1, with D maybe TRBD2 (5 bases). The CDR3 is 15 residues long. Germline CDR1 and CDR2: SGHRS and YFSETQ. Between the trimmed V and J ends, which lost 1 base and 7 bases, there was a span of 15 bases. The CDR3 region has the DNA TGCGCCAGCAGCTTGCTAGCCGGCGTTCGGAATGAGCAGTTCTTC. Protein sequence: CASSLLAGVRNEQFF.

Many counts were recorded for this clone. This chain links TRBV10-2 with TRBJ1-2, with 7 bases fitting TRBD1. Germline CDR1 is WSHSY and CDR2 is SAAADI. The CDR3 is made up of 13 amino acids. The V segment lost 2 bases and the J segment 7 bases; nucleotides outside the gene matches: 4. The CDR3 DNA reads as TGCGCCAGCAGTGAGCTGGACAGGAGTGGCTACACCTTC. It specifies CASSELDRSGYTF.

The rearrangement links TRBV5-8 to TRBJ2-5, with TRBD1 as a possible D gene (5 bases). CDR3 size: 13 residues. CDR1 and CDR2 (germline): SGHTS, YDEGEE. Deletions cut 1 base from V and 4 bases from J, with 8 bases between. The CDR3 loop reads CASSLRGIETQYF. CDR3 nucleotide sequence: TGTGCCAGCAGCTTGAGGGGCATAGAGACCCAGTACTTC.

CDR3 in DNA: TGTGCCAGCAAGAATAACCGGGACAGGGCGGGTGGCTACACCTTC. Its protein product is CASKNNRDRAGGYTF. The chain employs TRBV19 and TRBJ1-2; 9 nucleotides match TRBD1. V trimming: 9 bases; J trimming: 7 bases; junction bases outside the gene matches: 15. CDR1 is LNHDA, CDR2 SQIVND, per germline (reference sequence). The CDR3 loop spans 15 amino acids.

The chain carries TRBV5-1 and TRBJ2-3; possible D gene TRBD1, 6 bases. Germline V gene data show CDR1 as SGHRS and CDR2 as YFSETQ. CDR3 length: 14 amino acids. Trimming left V 4 bases short and J 2 bases short, with 11 bases between. DNA for the CDR3: TGCGCCAGCAGCCTAGGGGGATTCACAGATACGCAGTATTTT. Translated, it gives CASSLGGFTDTQYF.

There are many counts of this clone. V usage is TRBV13 and J usage is TRBJ2-5; 9 nucleotides align to TRBD1. Losses at the gene ends were 5 bases for V and 4 bases for J; bases not matched to a gene: 2. The CDR3 has 13 amino acids. The V gene's germline CDR1 is PRHDT and CDR2 FYEKMQ (reference sequence). CDR3 sequence: CASSRDRAETQYF. The DNA for the CDR3 is TGTGCCAGCAGCCGGGACAGGGCAGAGACCCAGTACTTC.

V gene TRBV9 combines with J gene TRBJ2-7; 8 bases are a match to TRBD2. V lost 0 bases and J lost 7; bases outside the gene matches: 6. Germline assignment: CDR1 SGDLS and CDR2 YYNGEE. This CDR3 is 14 amino acids long. The DNA for the CDR3 is TGTGCCAGCAGCGTAGCTAGCGGGTCGGGGGAGCAGTACTTC. Translating it yields CASSVASGSGEQYF.

This rearrangement joins TRBV29-1 to TRBJ2-3; 7 bases are a match to TRBD1. V shed 0 bases, J shed 8 bases, and the junction held 5 bases outside the gene matches. There are 13 residues in the CDR3. CDR1 is SQVTM and CDR2 is ANQGSEA in the germline V gene. Here the CDR3 reads CSVEDLDRATQYF. The CDR3 region has the DNA TGCAGCGTTGAAGACCTCGACAGGGCTACGCAGTATTTT.

V and J are TRBV19 and TRBJ2-1, with 8 nucleotides matching TRBD2. V was pared by 2 bases and J by 5 bases, with 2 bases of the junction left unmatched. This CDR3 spans 14 amino acids. The germline V gene encodes CDR1 LNHDA and CDR2 SQIVND (reference sequence). The CDR3 DNA sequence: TGTGCCAGTAGTATACTAGCGGGCGACAATGAGCAGTTCTTC. It specifies CASSILAGDNEQFF. Full variable domain (rest looked up from reference TRBV19 and TRBJ2-1): DGGITQSPKYLFRKEGQNVTLSCEQNLNHDAMYWYRQDPGQGLRLIYYSQIVNDFQKGDIAEGYSVSREKKESFPLTVTSAQKNPTAFYLCASSILAGDNEQFFGPGTRLTVL.

The chain uses TRBV6-2 or TRBV6-3 and TRBJ2-1; 14 bases fit TRBD2. V was clipped by 4 bases and J by 0 bases; unmatched bases: 11. CDR1 is MNHEY and CDR2 is SVGEGT in the germline V gene. This CDR3 comprises 20 residues. CDR3 sequence reads: CASSSTAGTSGGNSYNEQFF. The CDR3 region has the DNA TGTGCCAGCAGTTCGACCGCCGGGACTAGCGGGGGAAACTCCTACAATGAGCAGTTCTTC.

The DNA for the CDR3 is TGCGCCAGCAGCTTGCTGGGACAGGGTGCCACCGGGGAGCTGTTTTTT. Translation gives CASSLLGQGATGELFF. The chain links TRBV5-1 to TRBJ2-2; 9 nucleotides align to TRBD1. The length of the CDR3 is 16 residues. V was clipped by 1 base and J by 4 bases; unmatched bases: 5. Germline values: CDR1 SGHRS, CDR2 YFSETQ. Full variable domain (missing parts from reference TRBV5-1 and TRBJ2-2): KAGVTQTPRYLIKTRGQQVTLSCSPISGHRSVSWYQQTPGQGLQFLFEYFSETQRNKGNFPGRFSGRQFSNSRSEMNVSTLELGDSALYLCASSLLGQGATGELFFGEGSRLTVL.